Listed below are T cell receptor beta chains from one sample, sequenced in a study of Graves' ophthalmopathy and Graves' hyperthyroidism. TCRdb ran MiXCR on the multiplex PCR reads and lists one entry per CDR3 protein. The table includes 350,000 to 450,000 distinct CDR3 sequences, under 25% detected once. The sequencing input was peripheral blood. The receptors here all came from a woman aged 18-29 years with stable Graves' hyperthyroidism. CDR3s leave out the opening cysteine and the closing phenylalanine or tryptophan.

j_call | v_call | cdr3_aa
TRBJ2-7 | TRBV2 | ASSYRAVEGYEQY
TRBJ2-5 | TRBV12-3/TRBV12-4 | ASRSTETQY
TRBJ2-1 | TRBV30 | AWSVGTDNEQF
TRBJ1-1 | TRBV20-1 | SASPPRGHGNTEAF
TRBJ1-2 | TRBV13 | ASSLSPGMSYT
TRBJ1-1 | TRBV27 | ASPRTPRTEAF
TRBJ2-2 | TRBV7-2 | ASSPSWGAGELF
TRBJ2-5 | TRBV20-1 | SAAEGLRETQY
TRBJ2-7 | TRBV7-2 | ASSSLYEQY
TRBJ1-1 | TRBV19 | ASSVAASPNTEAF
TRBJ2-4 | TRBV12-3/TRBV12-4 | ASSIRENFQY
TRBJ1-6 | TRBV11-2 | ASSLGIRGELNSPLH
TRBJ1-1 | TRBV20-1 | SANRNLNTEAF
TRBJ1-5 | TRBV5-1 | ASSKEGEINQPQH
TRBJ2-7 | TRBV6-2/TRBV6-3 | ASKTGGGSEQY
TRBJ1-2 | TRBV6-1 | ASSVVTKRTDGYT
TRBJ1-5 | TRBV19 | ASSTFLGTGAQPQH
TRBJ2-2 | TRBV2 | ASGTGLTGELF
TRBJ2-7 | TRBV19 | ASSMTGGPYEQY
TRBJ2-3 | TRBV20-1 | SAGTSGYTDTQY
TRBJ1-5 | TRBV2 | ASTTQGDNQPQH
TRBJ1-5 | TRBV2 | ASSEFFGQGRQPQH
TRBJ1-1 | TRBV6-1 | ASSPDGLNTEAF
TRBJ1-5 | TRBV7-2 | ASSLEGGSQPQH
TRBJ1-6 | TRBV6-2/TRBV6-3 | ASSRTGENSPLH
TRBJ1-2 | TRBV5-5 | ASTLSPTQGYGYT
TRBJ2-5 | TRBV24-1 | ATSDRGAIQAETQY
TRBJ1-5 | TRBV5-1 | ASSSGDGSQPQH
TRBJ2-7 | TRBV28 | ASTDTAHEQY
TRBJ2-5 | TRBV28 | ASSVFERGETQY
TRBJ1-5 | TRBV28 | ASSSGQGNNQPQH
TRBJ2-5 | TRBV4-2 | AGSPDRAQETQY
TRBJ2-5 | TRBV28 | ASKTTGAETQY
TRBJ2-2 | TRBV7-6 | ASSLFSGRGTGELF
TRBJ2-7 | TRBV27 | ASSLTETYEQY
TRBJ2-5 | TRBV11-1 | ASSQRRPLSQETQY
TRBJ2-7 | TRBV7-2 | ASSLTPGGMYEQY
TRBJ1-1 | TRBV29-1 | SVEGRGEDMNTEAF
TRBJ2-7 | TRBV5-1 | ASSLAAEAYEQY
TRBJ1-5 | TRBV19 | ASSIDRRVSQPQH